Listed below are T cell receptor beta chains from one sample, sequenced in a study of cytomegalovirus exposure and HLA in healthy donors. TCRdb's copy holds only in-frame clones and misses some; the assay was immunoSEQ multiplex PCR. The table for this sample gives about 160,000 clones. Sequencing used PBMCs. The source of these receptors is a woman in her fifties or sixties in good health and CMV-seronegative. Each CDR3 is given with its conserved first and last residue.

V gene,CDR3 protein
TRBV6-5,CASRGAREPQHF
TRBV2,CASSATGSGSEKLFF
TRBV15,CATKREGDTGELFF
TRBV5-1,CASSTGTFSSYNEQFF
TRBV9,CASSDTALAGTYRSGELFF
TRBV5-1,CASSLDRANTEAFF
TRBV6-5,CASSPGGAGDDTQYF
TRBV4-1,CASSQGARGNQPQHF
TRBV18,CASSPRTPPLHF
TRBV29-1,CSVGQSGETQYF
TRBV4-3,CASSHERAYYGYTF
TRBV10-1,CASSDCPFAGKNTEAFF
TRBV5-1,CASSRGLAGETDTQYF
TRBV7-3,CASSHSGQENTEAFF
TRBV7-2,CASSLDRAVQETQYF
TRBV11-2,CASSYGLAGGRVRETQYF